This passage covers 30 T cell receptor beta chains from one sample sequenced in a study of T cells after posttransplantation cyclophosphamide. Treatment was busulfan-fludarabine conditioning, a marrow graft, and cyclophosphamide on days +3 and +4. Some clones are missing from TCRdb's copy, which holds only in-frame ones; the method was immunoSEQ multiplex PCR. In total the sample includes thousands of clones, none of them seen once. The material was PBMCs, obtained after allogeneic stem cell transplant with posttransplant cyclophosphamide. Receptors originate from a male patient between 45 and 60 years old who received an allogeneic stem cell transplant from an unrelated donor, was CMV-positive, and had acute GVHD only. The T cells may partly be graft donor cells.

This clone was counted ten times or more. V gene TRBV6-5 combines with J gene TRBJ2-5; a possible D gene is TRBD1 (6 bases). V lost 6 bases and J lost 0, with 11 bases in between. The CDR3 runs to 14 residues. Germline CDR1 reads MNHEY; CDR2 reads SVGAGI. CDR3 in amino acids: CASSPRDNQETQYF. The CDR3 bases are TGTGCCAGCAGCCCCCGGGACAACCAAGAGACCCAGTACTTC.

In its sample, this clone was seen many times. This rearrangement joins TRBV7-8 to TRBJ1-5; TRBD1 matches 10 bases. Germline lookup yields CDR1 SGHVS and CDR2 FQNEAQ. V was clipped by 1 base and J by 9 bases; unmatched bases: 3. The CDR3 has 14 residues. CDR3 loop: CASSLGTGGGPQHF. The CDR3 bases are TGTGCCAGCAGCTTAGGGACAGGGGGAGGGCCCCAGCATTTT.

This clone was seen many times. The chain combines TRBV18 with TRBJ1-3, with unresolved D. CDR3 length equals 14 residues. Deletions cut 6 bases from V and 1 base from J, with 10 bases between. CDR1 and CDR2 from the germline V gene are KGHSH and LQKENI. DNA for the CDR3: TGTGCCAGCTCGGACGGGGTTTCTGGAAACACCATATATTTT. Its protein product is CASSDGVSGNTIYF.

This clone has ten or more counts. For the CDR3, the DNA is TGTGCCATCAGTGAGTTTGCCGGCTCCTACAATGAGCAGTTCTTC. Its protein product is CAISEFAGSYNEQFF. The rearrangement links TRBV10-3 to TRBJ2-1; D uncertain. The V and J ends lost 1 base and 0 bases respectively, with 7 bases between them. Looked up from germline, CDR1 is ENHRY and CDR2 is SYGVKD. This CDR3 has 15 residues.

This clone was seen many times. V usage is TRBV6-1 and J usage is TRBJ1-2, with D perhaps matching TRBD1 (5 bases). The V and J ends lost 8 bases and 8 bases respectively, with 15 bases between them. The length of the CDR3 is 12 residues. The germline V gene encodes CDR1 MNHNS and CDR2 SASEGT. DNA for the CDR3: TGTGCCAGCTTCGGGGGATCGGAGGGCTACACCTTC. As protein: CASFGGSEGYTF.

Ten or more counts support this clone. V and J are TRBV2 and TRBJ2-7, with TRBD1 matching over 9 bases. Per the germline V gene, CDR1 is SNHLY and CDR2 is FYNNEI. After removal of 5 bases from V and 13 bases from J, the junction contained 15 bases not matched to a gene. This CDR3 is 14 amino acids long. Written as DNA, the CDR3 is TGTGCCAGCAGTTCCGGGACAGGGATGTCCGTCATCTACTTC. Translating gives CASSSGTGMSVIYF.

This chain connects TRBV7-2 to TRBJ1-2, with D possibly being TRBD1 (5 bases). In germline, CDR1 is SGHTA, CDR2 FQGNSA. V lost 4 bases and J 4 bases, leaving 19 bases between the germline ends. The CDR3 sequence is 16 residues long. The CDR3: CASSSQMDTLRYGYTF. The CDR3, as DNA: TGTGCCAGCAGCTCGCAGATGGACACGTTGCGCTATGGCTACACCTTC.

This clone was found a few times. V and J are TRBV29-1 and TRBJ2-5, with a weak D call TRBD2 (6 bases). The V gene's germline CDR1 is SQVTM and CDR2 ANQGSEA. V was cut by 3 bases and J by 3 bases, with 17 bases left in between. The CDR3 spans 15 residues. CDR3 sequence (DNA): TGCAGCGTTGACCGGGAAGGGACTCTCAAAGAGACCCAGTACTTC. Translating it yields CSVDREGTLKETQYF.

A word on this clone: Its ends do not fully match the called genes, so a read error is possible. This chain connects TRBV7-9 to TRBJ2-7, with D tentatively TRBD2 (7 bases). The CDR3 is made up of 16 amino acids. Germline loops: CDR1 SEHNR, CDR2 FQNEAQ (reference sequence). The CDR3 spells CASSPPGAGASYERYF. As DNA, the CDR3 is TGTGCCAGCAGCCCGCCCGGGGCGGGGGCAAGCTACGAGCGGTACTTC.

This clone was seen a handful of times. V and J are TRBV2 and TRBJ2-5; D is perhaps TRBD1 (5 bases). The end of the DNA fits TRBJ2-7 better, so the J call may be wrong. The CDR3 is made up of 16 amino acids. Germline assignment: CDR1 SNHLY and CDR2 FYNNEI. The CDR3 reads CASSDPRVGRTYEQYF. In DNA, the CDR3 is TGTGCCAGCAGTGACCCCAGAGTGGGGCGGACCTACGAGCAGTACTTC.

This clone has ten or more counts. V is TRBV7-3 and J is TRBJ2-1; 13 nucleotides line up with TRBD2. The V gene's germline CDR1 is SGHTA and CDR2 FQGTGA. V lost 4 bases, J lost 1 base, and 4 bases stayed unmatched. CDR3 length: 17 residues. The CDR3 bases are TGTGCCAGCAGCTCCCTACTAGCGGGAGGGTCCTACAATGAGCAGTTCTTC. It encodes CASSSLLAGGSYNEQFF.

Many counts were recorded for this clone. The chain is built from TRBV25-1 and TRBJ1-5; 9 nucleotides match TRBD1. The CDR3 is 16 amino acids. V lost 2 bases to trimming and J lost 3 bases; unmatched junction nucleotides: 5. Germline V gives CDR1 MGHDK, CDR2 SYGVNS. The CDR3: CASSEPGTGYNQPQHF. The CDR3 nucleotides read TGTGCCAGCAGTGAACCGGGGACAGGGTACAATCAGCCCCAGCATTTT.

This clone showed up just a few times. V gene TRBV5-1 combines with J gene TRBJ2-3; no clear D. Germline V CDR1 and CDR2: SGHRS, YFSETQ. This CDR3 is 16 amino acids long. The germline V and J ends were trimmed by 0 bases and 2 bases, with 13 bases remaining between them. This CDR3 reads CASSLGGSEPTDTQYF. The CDR3 DNA is TGCGCCAGCAGCTTGGGCGGATCGGAGCCCACAGATACGCAGTATTTT.

This clone was detected a few times. The V and J genes are TRBV18 and TRBJ2-7, with 8 bases aligning to TRBD2. The CDR3 has 16 residues. The germline CDR1 and CDR2 sequences are KGHSH and LQKENI. V dropped 2 bases and J dropped 6; count of bases not matched to a gene: 12. CDR3 protein: CASSPSSAGRAGEQYF. DNA of the CDR3: TGTGCCAGCTCACCAAGTTCGGCCGGGAGGGCGGGCGAGCAGTACTTC. Complete variable domain (other parts from reference TRBV18 and TRBJ2-7): NAGVMQNPRHLVRRRGQEARLRCSPMKGHSHVYWYRQLPEEGLKFMVYLQKENIIDESGMPKERFSAEFPKEGPSILRIQQVVRGDSAAYFCASSPSSAGRAGEQYFGPGTRLTVT.

This clone was recorded at least ten times. The chain combines TRBV4-3 with TRBJ2-5; 9 nucleotides align to TRBD2. This CDR3 contains 15 residues. J was trimmed by 5 bases and V by 1 base; bases with no gene match: 5. Per germline, CDR1 LGHNA and CDR2 YSLEER. CDR3 bases: TGCGCCAGCAGCCAAGGCCAGCGGGGGGCTGAGACCCAGTACTTC. It translates to CASSQGQRGAETQYF.

This clone has at least ten counts. The chain carries TRBV4-1 and TRBJ1-1; D unclear. Trimming removed 2 bases from V and 5 bases from J, with 24 bases in between. The germline V gene encodes CDR1 MGHRA and CDR2 YSYEKL. The CDR3 contains 18 residues. As DNA, the CDR3 is TGCGCCAGCAGCCAATCGGTCCGGTTAGTCCAAAGCAGGACTGAAGCTTTCTTT. Its protein product is CASSQSVRLVQSRTEAFF.

This clone turned up a few times. This specimen includes other DNA sequences encoding the same CDR3. The chain employs TRBV9 and TRBJ2-7; tentatively, D is TRBD2 (6 bases). The CDR3 has 21 residues. Germline V CDR1 and CDR2: SGDLS, YYNGEE. V gave up 9 bases and J gave up 2 bases, with 39 bases separating them. The DNA of the CDR3 is TGTGCCATCTCGAGCCAGGCGGGGTGCCCCCCTAAAGGATTGCGTACCTACGAGCAGTACTTC. Its protein product is CAISSQAGCPPKGLRTYEQYF.

The table lists this clone with many counts. The chain joins TRBV7-2 to TRBJ2-3, with D hard to call. V lost 4 bases, J lost 4 bases, and 3 bases lay in between. The CDR3 sequence is 11 residues long. CDR1 is SGHTA, CDR2 FQGNSA, per germline. DNA for the CDR3: TGTGCCAGCAGCTCCGCAGATACGCAGTATTTT. Its protein product is CASSSADTQYF.

This clone was seen repeatedly, ten times or more. The chain employs TRBV7-8 and TRBJ2-7; TRBD1 agrees at 9 bases. Losses at the gene ends were 7 bases for V and 2 bases for J; bases not matched to a gene: 9. The length of the CDR3 is 15 residues. The germline V gene has CDR1 SGHVS and CDR2 FQNEAQ. The CDR3 bases are TGTGCCAGCACCATTGGGGGGACAGGGACCTACGAGCAGTACTTC. Its protein product is CASTIGGTGTYEQYF.

This clone appeared many times. The chain joins TRBV2 to TRBJ2-5; D remains unclear. This CDR3 is built from 14 residues. Germline values: CDR1 SNHLY, CDR2 FYNNEI. V was shortened by 4 bases and J by 1 base, with 10 bases between the two germline ends. This chain's CDR3 is CASSVPLSQETQYF. Written as DNA, the CDR3 is TGTGCCAGCAGTGTCCCCCTGTCCCAAGAGACCCAGTACTTC.

This clone was seen a few times. The chain links TRBV7-2 to TRBJ1-6; D may be TRBD1 (5 bases). V was pared by 3 bases and J by 9 bases, with 12 bases between. CDR1 and CDR2 (germline): SGHTA, FQGNSA. The CDR3 length is 14 residues. The DNA of the CDR3 is TGTGCCAGCAGCTTCCAGGGTGTTCGTTCACCCCTCCACTTT. Residues: CASSFQGVRSPLHF.

There are many counts of this clone. The V gene is TRBV5-4, the J gene TRBJ2-5, with 10 bases that match TRBD2. The CDR3 totals 16 residues. Unmatched junction bases numbered 9, after V lost 2 bases and J lost 5 bases. Germline loops: CDR1 SGHNT, CDR2 YYREEE (reference sequence). The CDR3, as DNA: TGTGCCAGCAGCTTAACTAGCGGGACGTTTGGGGAGACCCAGTACTTC. Translated: CASSLTSGTFGETQYF.

This clone was detected only a few times. The chain carries TRBV5-1 and TRBJ2-2, with 14 nucleotides matching TRBD2. In germline, CDR1 is SGHRS, CDR2 YFSETQ. This CDR3 region has 18 residues. The junction had 9 bases not matched to a gene; V was cut back by 4 bases and J by 4 bases. For the CDR3, the DNA is TGCGCCAGCAGCGGGGGGACTAGCGGGAGAACTGGCACCGGGGAGCTGTTTTTT. This sequence encodes CASSGGTSGRTGTGELFF. The whole variable domain, remainder taken from reference TRBV5-1 and TRBJ2-2, is KAGVTQTPRYLIKTRGQQVTLSCSPISGHRSVSWYQQTPGQGLQFLFEYFSETQRNKGNFPGRFSGRQFSNSRSEMNVSTLELGDSALYLCASSGGTSGRTGTGELFFGEGSRLTVL.

This clone was observed at least ten times. J is TRBJ2-5 and V is TRBV10-2; 11 bases align to TRBD2. The germline V gene has CDR1 WSHSY and CDR2 SAAADI. V lost 9 bases to trimming and J lost 3 bases; unmatched junction nucleotides: 3. The CDR3 length is 13 residues. Here the CDR3 DNA reads TGCGCCAGTGAACTAGCGGGAGAAGAGACCCAGTACTTC. The encoded protein is CASELAGEETQYF.

This rearrangement joins TRBV7-2 to TRBJ1-2, with a tentative D call TRBD1 (6 bases). V dropped 5 bases and J dropped 5 bases, with 12 bases sitting between them. Germline CDR1 reads SGHTA; CDR2 reads FQGNSA. This CDR3 contains 13 residues. The chain's CDR3 is CASSATGIYGYTF. CDR3 DNA sequence: TGTGCCAGCAGCGCCACAGGGATATATGGCTACACCTTC.

By share, this clone counts as medium-sized. The J gene is TRBJ2-7, the V gene TRBV4-1; 13 bases match TRBD2. The CDR3 has 16 residues. Germline V gene data show CDR1 as MGHRA and CDR2 as YSYEKL. The trim removed 8 bases at V and 6 bases at J, leaving 13 bases unmatched. The CDR3 DNA reads TGCGCCAGCGCCTCGACTAGCGGGAGGATCCCCGGCGAGCAGTACTTC. Protein sequence: CASASTSGRIPGEQYF.

This clone has a handful of counts. The V call is TRBV28, the J call TRBJ1-3, with 7 nucleotides matching TRBD1. With 5 bases clipped from V and 3 bases from J, the junction kept 4 bases outside the gene matches. Germline lookup yields CDR1 MDHEN and CDR2 SYDVKM. There are 14 residues in the CDR3. Here the CDR3 DNA reads TGTGCCAGCAGTGACCGGGACAGTGGAAACACCATATATTTT. Amino acid sequence: CASSDRDSGNTIYF.

This clone came up many times. The rearrangement uses TRBV6-6 and TRBJ2-1, with 7 bases matching TRBD1. The junction had 8 bases not matched to a gene; V was cut back by 2 bases and J by 4 bases. CDR1 is MNHNY, CDR2 SVGAGI, per germline (reference sequence). The CDR3 loop spans 16 amino acids. The CDR3 reads CASSYGPGQLYNEQFF. DNA for the CDR3: TGTGCCAGCAGTTACGGCCCGGGACAGCTTTACAATGAGCAGTTCTTC.

This clone has a count of ten or more. In nucleotides, the CDR3 is TGCGCCAGCAGCCAAGATCGGACAGTTCTTGGGGAGCTGTTTTTT. Translation gives CASSQDRTVLGELFF. The chain links TRBV4-3 to TRBJ2-2; a weak D match, TRBD1 (6 bases). CDR3 length: 15 residues. The V end was cut by 0 bases, the J end by 8 bases, with 13 bases between. Looked up from germline, CDR1 is LGHNA and CDR2 is YSLEER.

This clone was counted ten times or more. This sequence joins TRBV5-5 and TRBJ1-1; D gene unclear. The V end lost 4 bases, the J end lost 6 bases, and 16 bases lay between the germline ends. This CDR3 is 14 amino acids long. The germline gives CDR1 SGHKS, CDR2 YYEKEE (reference sequence). The CDR3 spells CASSPAGGSAEAFF. The CDR3 coding sequence is TGTGCCAGCAGCCCGGCCGGCGGGTCCGCTGAAGCTTTCTTT.